This T cell receptor (beta chain) was sequenced during a study of coeliac disease. Study results and caveats: Control samples showed higher TRB and TRG clonality than intraepithelial and lamina propria samples in active celiac disease. TRB repertoires were largely private, with most amino acid sequences found in only one sample.

Sequencing used immunoSEQ multiplex PCR; TCRdb keeps in-frame clones, though not all of them. The repertoire holds over 1,500 clones, with approximately 73% as singletons. The V end was cut by 8 bases, the J end by 0 bases, with 11 bases between. CDR1 and CDR2 (germline): GTSNPN, SVGIG (reference sequence). The CDR3 length is 13 residues. This clone was found a few times. The target antigen is unknown. The TCR comes from a human donor without celiac disease. The source material was lymphocytes from the gut lamina propria. The chain joins TRBV30 to TRBJ1-3; D is ambiguous. The CDR3 here is CAAEEGSGNTIYF. The CDR3, as DNA: TGTGCCGCGGAAGAAGGCTCTGGAAACACCATATATTTT.